This note documents a single T cell receptor beta chain sequence. Its antigen is unknown. The data were taken from a study of cytomegalovirus exposure and HLA in healthy donors. Study-wide findings and caveats: The availability of immune exposure information extended only to CMV serostatus.

Both 60 Vbeta primers and 13 Jbeta primers went into the PCR. Data came from immunoSEQ multiplex PCR; TCRdb stores just in-frame clones and leaves some out. The sample consists of about 160,000 clones, approximately 81% of them appearing once. What was sequenced was PBMCs. The sequence was collected from a woman aged 30 to 39 in good health and CMV-seropositive.

In DNA, the CDR3 is TGTGCCAGCAGCTTGGCCTTTACCTTTCGGGAAGAGACCCAGTACTTC. Protein sequence: CASSLAFTFREETQYF. The chain has TRBV5-8 and TRBJ2-5, with no clear D. Germline values: CDR1 SGHTS, CDR2 YDEGEE. CDR3 length equals 16 residues. Trimming cost V 0 bases and J 3 bases, with 15 bases left between them.